This T cell receptor beta chain was captured by sequencing in a study of T cells in tuberculosis. Study results and caveats: Active tuberculosis TCR-alpha repertoires lay closer to GMM-specific TCRs than IGRA-negative controls, suggesting clonal expansion. GEM motif frequencies gave 55% to 75% accuracy; the GMM repertoire gave approximately 90%. Smaller alpha distances in active tuberculosis partly reflected shorter CDR3-alpha lengths.

Sequenced by immunoSEQ multiplex PCR; TCRdb stores in-frame clones only, minus some. Of over 40,000 clones listed, about 95% were seen once; the top ten hold 7.5%. Germline lookup yields CDR1 WSHSY and CDR2 SAAADI. CDR3 length: 13 amino acids. Trimming took off 2 bases at V and 1 base at J, with 5 bases between the two ends. Notes on this clone: No antigen is known for it.

Source material: PBMCs. The chain employs TRBV10-2 and TRBJ1-1; D gene uncertain. The clonotype comes from a donor aged 10-35 years with latent tuberculosis or without tuberculosis infection. CDR3 nucleotides: TGCGCCAGCAGTGAGACAGAGAACACTGAAGCTTTCTTT. It translates to CASSETENTEAFF.